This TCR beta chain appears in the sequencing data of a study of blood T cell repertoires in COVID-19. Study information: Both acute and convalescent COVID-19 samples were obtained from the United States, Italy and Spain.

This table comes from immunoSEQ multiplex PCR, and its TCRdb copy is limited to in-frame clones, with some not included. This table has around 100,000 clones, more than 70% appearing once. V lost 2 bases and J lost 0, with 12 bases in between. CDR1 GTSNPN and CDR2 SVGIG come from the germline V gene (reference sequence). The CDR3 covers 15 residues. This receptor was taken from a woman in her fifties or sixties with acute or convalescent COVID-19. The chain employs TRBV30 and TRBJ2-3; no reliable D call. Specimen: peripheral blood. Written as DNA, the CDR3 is TGTGCCTGGAGTCCCAGGCTAACTAGCACAGATACGCAGTATTTT. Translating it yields CAWSPRLTSTDTQYF.